These 20 T cell receptor beta chains originate from one sample sequenced in a study of early T cells in non-severe SARS-CoV-2 infection. MiXCR, applied by TCRdb to the 5' RACE reads, yields one record per CDR3 protein. This sample has roughly 23,000 distinct CDR3 sequences; around 6% occur once, and the top ten carry around 13%. This material consisted of whole blood, taken at baseline. The source of these receptors is an adult who was a healthcare worker with PCR-confirmed SARS-CoV-2 infection or an uninfected control (not recorded which).

There are many counts of this clonotype. The chain recombines TRBV19 with TRBJ2-5, with D uncertain. The CDR3 contains 12 residues. Germline loops: CDR1 LNHDA, CDR2 SQIVND (reference sequence). Trimming left V 11 bases short and J 9 bases short, with 19 bases between. Here the CDR3 reads CAQSQQSGSQYF. The CDR3 coding sequence is TGTGCCCAATCCCAGCAGTCCGGGTCCCAGTACTTC.

This clonotype was seen a handful of times. The chain recombines TRBV12-3 or TRBV12-4 with TRBJ1-2; possibly TRBD1 for D (6 bases). CDR3 size: 12 residues. V was trimmed by 5 bases and J by 2 bases, leaving 6 bases between them. In DNA form, the CDR3 reads TGTGCCAGCAGTACAGGGAACTATGGCTACACCTTC. As protein: CASSTGNYGYTF.

The rearrangement uses TRBV10-3 and TRBJ1-2; TRBD1 agrees at 7 bases. J was trimmed by 9 bases and V by 4 bases; bases with no gene match: 14. CDR1 ENHRY and CDR2 SYGVKD come from the germline V gene. The CDR3 runs 15 residues. This CDR3 reads CAISGVGTAIWSYTF. CDR3 nucleotide sequence: TGTGCCATCAGTGGGGTCGGGACAGCGATTTGGAGCTACACCTTC.

This clonotype was recorded many times. The J gene is TRBJ2-7, the V gene TRBV7-2, with D possibly being TRBD1 (6 bases). The CDR3 length is 15 residues. The V and J ends lost 5 bases and 1 base respectively, with 15 bases between them. Per the germline V gene, CDR1 is SGHTA and CDR2 is FQGNSA. The CDR3 region is CASSLNPGQSYEQYF. The CDR3 DNA reads as TGTGCCAGCAGCCTAAATCCTGGACAGTCCTACGAGCAGTACTTC.

The chain employs TRBV24-1 and TRBJ2-3, with D uncertain. CDR1 and CDR2 (germline): KGHDR, SFDVKD. V was trimmed by 6 bases and J by 2 bases, leaving 8 bases between them. This CDR3 region has 13 residues. The CDR3 is CATSRFNTDTQYF. The DNA of the CDR3 is TGTGCCACCAGTCGTTTTAACACAGATACGCAGTATTTT.

This clonotype has only a few counts. This chain links TRBV11-2 with TRBJ2-5; 7 bases fit TRBD2. The CDR3 consists of 15 residues. The ends lost 5 bases at V and 5 bases at J; junction bases unmatched: 11. Germline V gene lookup returns CDR1 SGHAT and CDR2 FQNNGV. This CDR3 reads CASSVASGSFETQYF. The CDR3 DNA reads as TGTGCCAGCAGCGTCGCTAGCGGATCCTTTGAGACCCAGTACTTC.

This clonotype has only a few counts. The genes are TRBV20-1 and TRBJ2-7, with 9 bases aligning to TRBD1. With 6 bases clipped from V and 2 bases from J, the junction kept 8 bases outside the gene matches. The CDR3 covers 14 residues. Germline CDR1 DFQATT, CDR2 SNEGSKA (reference sequence). This CDR3 reads CSARSGTGPYEQYF. In DNA, the CDR3 is TGCAGTGCCCGATCCGGGACAGGGCCCTACGAGCAGTACTTC.

Concerning this clonotype: One base away lies a much larger clone, so this may be a sequencing read error. V usage is TRBV5-4 and J usage is TRBJ2-7, with D unclear. Germline V gives CDR1 SGHNT, CDR2 YYREEE (reference sequence). The CDR3 sequence is 15 residues long. V gave up 1 base and J gave up 3 bases, with 14 bases separating them. The CDR3 is CASSLPGSPSYEQYF. In DNA, the CDR3 is TGTGCCAGCAGCTTGCCCGGTTCCCCTAGCTACGAGCAGTACTTC.

This clonotype showed up just a few times. The chain has TRBV18 and TRBJ1-2; D not certain. This CDR3 contains 16 residues. The V gene lost 3 bases and the J gene lost 3 bases, with 17 bases spanning the gap. The germline CDR1 and CDR2 sequences are KGHSH and LQKENI. The CDR3 loop is CASSPWRTPPHYGYTF. DNA for the CDR3: TGTGCCAGCTCACCCTGGAGGACCCCCCCCCACTATGGCTACACCTTC.

This chain links TRBV29-1 with TRBJ1-2; no definite D call. V lost 6 bases, J lost 8 bases, and 19 bases lay in between. From germline, CDR1 is SQVTM and CDR2 ANQGSEA. CDR3 length equals 13 residues. The CDR3 DNA reads as TGCAGCGTGTCCGGGCGAAATATGGGAGGCTACACCTTC. Its protein is CSVSGRNMGGYTF.

This sequence joins TRBV7-9 and TRBJ1-6; D is uncertain. The CDR3 extends over 13 amino acids. V was shortened by 3 bases and J by 7 bases, with 7 bases between the two germline ends. Per the germline V gene, CDR1 is SEHNR and CDR2 is FQNEAQ (reference sequence). The CDR3 DNA sequence: TGTGCCAGCAGCTTCGACGCGAATTCACCCCTCCACTTT. Its translation: CASSFDANSPLHF.

This clonotype has ten or more counts. The genes are TRBV27 and TRBJ2-7, with 8 positions matching TRBD1. Germline lookup yields CDR1 MNHEY and CDR2 SMNVEV (reference sequence). The length of the CDR3 is 14 residues. The trim removed 5 bases at V and 2 bases at J, leaving 5 bases unmatched. The CDR3 sequence is CASSPGTGPYEQYF. The CDR3 bases are TGTGCCAGCAGTCCCGGGACAGGCCCCTACGAGCAGTACTTC.

The chain joins TRBV6-6 to TRBJ2-7, with TRBD1 matching over 10 bases. Germline-derived CDR1 and CDR2 are MNHNY and SVGAGI (reference sequence). This CDR3 is built from 15 residues. The junction had 6 bases not matched to a gene; V was cut back by 4 bases and J by 3 bases. The CDR3 DNA reads as TGTGCCAGCAGTTCCCCGGGACAGGGGATCTACGAGCAGTACTTC. It codes for CASSSPGQGIYEQYF.

This chain links TRBV5-1 with TRBJ1-2; D call uncertain. Germline lookup yields CDR1 SGHRS and CDR2 YFSETQ. Between the trimmed V and J ends, which lost 2 bases and 4 bases, there was a span of 15 bases. CDR3 length: 15 amino acids. The CDR3 coding sequence is TGCGCCAGCAGCTTAGATTGGCAACAGTTCTATGGCTACACCTTC. Its translation: CASSLDWQQFYGYTF. Looking up the rest from reference TRBV5-1 and TRBJ1-2 gives the full variable domain: KAGVTQTPRYLIKTRGQQVTLSCSPISGHRSVSWYQQTPGQGLQFLFEYFSETQRNKGNFPGRFSGRQFSNSRSEMNVSTLELGDSALYLCASSLDWQQFYGYTFGSGTRLTVV.

This rearrangement joins TRBV6-2 or TRBV6-3 to TRBJ2-7; maybe TRBD2 (5 bases). The germline V gene encodes CDR1 MNHEY and CDR2 SVGEGT. V gave up 10 bases and J gave up 4 bases, with 11 bases separating them. The CDR3 totals 11 residues. Here the CDR3 reads CATHRGYEQYF. The CDR3 DNA is TGTGCCACCCACCGGGGATACGAGCAGTACTTC.

V usage is TRBV7-2 and J usage is TRBJ1-5, with D unresolved. The V gene lost 1 base and the J gene lost 0 bases, with 13 bases spanning the gap. Germline loops: CDR1 SGHTA, CDR2 FQGNSA. The CDR3 has 17 amino acids. CDR3 residues: CASSLVVGITSNQPQHF. CDR3 nucleotides: TGTGCCAGCAGCTTAGTTGTTGGGATTACTAGCAATCAGCCCCAGCATTTT. The full variable domain, completed using reference TRBV7-2 and TRBJ1-5, is GAGVSQSPSNKVTEKGKDVELRCDPISGHTALYWYRQSLGQGLEFLIYFQGNSAPDKSGLPSDRFSAERTGGSVSTLTIQRTQQEDSAVYLCASSLVVGITSNQPQHFGDGTRLSIL.

The sample holds many counts of this clonotype. V and J are TRBV5-6 and TRBJ2-1; the D is unclear. Germline loops: CDR1 SGHDT, CDR2 YYEEEE. The CDR3 covers 15 residues. V was pared by 1 base and J by 2 bases, with 10 bases between. The CDR3 sequence: CASSLSLRAYNEQFF. CDR3 in DNA: TGTGCCAGCAGCTTGAGTCTACGGGCCTACAATGAGCAGTTCTTC.

V and J are TRBV24-1 and TRBJ2-3, with 11 positions matching TRBD2. The CDR3 totals 16 residues. Germline trimming cut 3 bases from V and 5 bases from J; bases unmatched to any gene: 6. Looked up from germline, CDR1 is KGHDR and CDR2 is SFDVKD. In nucleotides, the CDR3 is TGTGCCACCAGTGATATTAGCGGGGGGGCCGGAGATACGCAGTATTTT. Protein sequence: CATSDISGGAGDTQYF.

This clonotype was seen only a few times. V usage is TRBV28 and J usage is TRBJ1-4, with D tentatively TRBD1 (6 bases). Deletions cut 3 bases from V and 0 bases from J, with 8 bases between. Germline V gene sequence: CDR1 MDHEN, CDR2 SYDVKM. This CDR3 spans 15 amino acids. The CDR3 region has the DNA TGTGCCAGCAGTTTGGACAGTGCAACTAATGAAAAACTGTTTTTT. The encoded protein is CASSLDSATNEKLFF.

This clonotype was counted a few times. The genes are TRBV6-1 and TRBJ2-2, with D hard to call. The CDR3 has 13 amino acids. Trimming shortened V by 5 bases and J by 6 bases, and 10 bases separated the two germline ends. Per the germline V gene, CDR1 is MNHNS and CDR2 is SASEGT. CDR3 region: CASSTHVAGELFF. In nucleotides, the CDR3 is TGTGCCAGCAGTACCCACGTTGCCGGGGAGCTGTTTTTT.